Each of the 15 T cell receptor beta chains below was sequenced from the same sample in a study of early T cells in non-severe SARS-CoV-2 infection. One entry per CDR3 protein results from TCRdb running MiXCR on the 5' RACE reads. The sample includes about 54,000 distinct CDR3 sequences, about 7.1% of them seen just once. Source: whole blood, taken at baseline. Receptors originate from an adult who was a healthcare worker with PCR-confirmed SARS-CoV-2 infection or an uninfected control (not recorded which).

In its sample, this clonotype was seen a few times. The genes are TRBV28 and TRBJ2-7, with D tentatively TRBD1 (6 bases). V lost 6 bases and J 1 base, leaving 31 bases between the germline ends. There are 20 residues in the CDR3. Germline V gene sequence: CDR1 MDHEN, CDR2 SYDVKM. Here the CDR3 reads CASSPWGGQGSRGASYEQYF. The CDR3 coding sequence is TGTGCCAGCAGCCCCTGGGGCGGGCAGGGGTCGAGGGGAGCTTCCTACGAGCAGTACTTC.

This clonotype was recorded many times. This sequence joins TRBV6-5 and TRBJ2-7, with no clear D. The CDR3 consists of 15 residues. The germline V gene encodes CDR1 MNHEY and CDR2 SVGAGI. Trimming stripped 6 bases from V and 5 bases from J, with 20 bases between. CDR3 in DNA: TGTGCCAGCAGATCCCTACAGAAATCGCTCCACGAGCAGTACTTC. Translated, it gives CASRSLQKSLHEQYF.

The CDR3 loop reads CASIFNRENTGELFF. DNA for the CDR3: TGTGCCAGCATCTTTAACAGGGAAAACACCGGGGAGCTGTTTTTT. The V call is TRBV7-9, the J call TRBJ2-2, with D possibly matching TRBD1 (6 bases). The germline V and J ends were trimmed by 7 bases and 2 bases, with 14 bases remaining between them. The CDR3 has 15 residues. CDR1 SEHNR and CDR2 FQNEAQ come from the germline V gene (reference sequence).

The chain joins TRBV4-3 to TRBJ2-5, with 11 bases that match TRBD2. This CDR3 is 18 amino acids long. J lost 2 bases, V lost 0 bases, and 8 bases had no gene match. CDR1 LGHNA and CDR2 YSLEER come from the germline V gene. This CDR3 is CASSQDPTSGGRQETQYF. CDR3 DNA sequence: TGCGCCAGCAGCCAAGACCCTACTAGCGGGGGAAGGCAAGAGACCCAGTACTTC.

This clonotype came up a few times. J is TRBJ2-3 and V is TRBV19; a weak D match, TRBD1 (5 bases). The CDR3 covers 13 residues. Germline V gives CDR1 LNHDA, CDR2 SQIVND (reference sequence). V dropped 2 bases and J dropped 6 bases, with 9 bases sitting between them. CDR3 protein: CASSITGVDTQYF. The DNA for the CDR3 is TGTGCCAGTAGTATAACAGGTGTTGATACGCAGTATTTT.

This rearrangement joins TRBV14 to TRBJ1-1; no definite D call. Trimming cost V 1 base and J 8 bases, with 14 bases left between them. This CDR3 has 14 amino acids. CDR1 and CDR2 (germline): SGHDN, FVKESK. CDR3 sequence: CASSQALMGAEAFF. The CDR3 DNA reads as TGTGCCAGCAGCCAAGCTCTGATGGGCGCAGAAGCTTTCTTT.

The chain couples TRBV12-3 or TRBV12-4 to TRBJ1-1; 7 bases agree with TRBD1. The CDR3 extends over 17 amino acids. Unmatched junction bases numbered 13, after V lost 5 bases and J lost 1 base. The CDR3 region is CASSPTGLVFTNTEAFF. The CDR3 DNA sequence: TGTGCCAGCAGTCCGACAGGGCTAGTTTTCACGAACACTGAAGCTTTCTTT.

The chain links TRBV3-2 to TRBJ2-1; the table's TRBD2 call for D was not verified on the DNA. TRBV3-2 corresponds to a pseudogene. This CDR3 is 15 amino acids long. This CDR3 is CASSQGLAGYNEQFF. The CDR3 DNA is TGTGCCAGCAGCCAAGGCCTAGCGGGGTACAATGAGCAGTTCTTC.

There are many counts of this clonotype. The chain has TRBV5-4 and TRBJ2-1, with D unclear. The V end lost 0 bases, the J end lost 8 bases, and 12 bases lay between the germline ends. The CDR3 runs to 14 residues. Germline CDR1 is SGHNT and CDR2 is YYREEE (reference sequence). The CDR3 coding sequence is TGTGCCAGCAGCTTGGATCCGTTCTTGGATGAGCAGTTCTTC. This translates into CASSLDPFLDEQFF.

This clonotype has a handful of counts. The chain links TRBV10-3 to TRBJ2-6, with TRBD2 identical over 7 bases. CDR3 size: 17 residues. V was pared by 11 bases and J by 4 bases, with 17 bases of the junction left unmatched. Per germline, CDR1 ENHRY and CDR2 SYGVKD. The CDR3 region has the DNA TGTGCCCCCAGCCGGGGGGACCCCTCTAGGGGGGCCAACGTCCTGACTTTC. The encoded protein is CAPSRGDPSRGANVLTF.

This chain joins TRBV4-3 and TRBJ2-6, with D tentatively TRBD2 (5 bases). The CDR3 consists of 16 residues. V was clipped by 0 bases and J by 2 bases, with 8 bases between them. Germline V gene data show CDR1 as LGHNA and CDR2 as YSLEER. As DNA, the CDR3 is TGCGCCAGCAGCCAAGATACCGGGACTGGGGCCAACGTCCTGACTTTC. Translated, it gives CASSQDTGTGANVLTF.

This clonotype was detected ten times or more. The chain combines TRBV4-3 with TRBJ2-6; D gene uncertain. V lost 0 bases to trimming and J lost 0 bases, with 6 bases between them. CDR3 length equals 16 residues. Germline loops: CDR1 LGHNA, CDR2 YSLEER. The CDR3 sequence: CASSQDPHSGANVLTF. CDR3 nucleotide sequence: TGCGCCAGCAGCCAAGATCCCCACTCTGGGGCCAACGTCCTGACTTTC.

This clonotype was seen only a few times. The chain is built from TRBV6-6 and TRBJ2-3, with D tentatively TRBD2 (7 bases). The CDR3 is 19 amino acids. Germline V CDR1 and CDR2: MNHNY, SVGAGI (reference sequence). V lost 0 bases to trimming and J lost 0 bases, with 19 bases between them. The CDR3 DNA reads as TGTGCCAGCAGTTACTCGCCCTATAAGGCGGGGGCTAGCACAGATACGCAGTATTTT. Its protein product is CASSYSPYKAGASTDTQYF.

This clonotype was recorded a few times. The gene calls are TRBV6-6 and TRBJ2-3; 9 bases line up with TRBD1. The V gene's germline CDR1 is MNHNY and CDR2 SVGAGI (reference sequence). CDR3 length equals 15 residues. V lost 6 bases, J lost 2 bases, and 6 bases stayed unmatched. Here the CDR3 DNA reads TGTGCCAGCAGCCACCGGACAGGGGTCACAGATACGCAGTATTTT. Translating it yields CASSHRTGVTDTQYF.

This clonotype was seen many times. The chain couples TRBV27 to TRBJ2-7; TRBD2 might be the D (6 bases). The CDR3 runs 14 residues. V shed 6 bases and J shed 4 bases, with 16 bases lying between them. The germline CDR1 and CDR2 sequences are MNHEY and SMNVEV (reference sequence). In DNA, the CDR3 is TGTGCCAGCAGGGACAAGGACGGAGGGTACGAGCAGTACTTC. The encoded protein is CASRDKDGGYEQYF.